Shown below are 23 T cell receptor beta chains from a single sample sequenced in a study of blood T cell repertoires in COVID-19. Profiling relied on immunoSEQ multiplex PCR, and the TCRdb table lists in-frame clones only, not all of them. This table has about 58,000 clones, 90% appearing once. The sequencing input was peripheral blood. Receptor source: a man between 60 and 75 years old with acute or convalescent COVID-19.

The chain uses TRBV13 and TRBJ2-7, with D maybe TRBD2 (5 bases). The CDR3 has 14 residues. From germline, CDR1 is PRHDT and CDR2 FYEKMQ (reference sequence). Trimming left V 2 bases short and J 2 bases short, with 10 bases between. The CDR3 DNA is TGTGCCAGCAGCTTACAGCGGAGCCCCTACGAGCAGTACTTC. Amino acids: CASSLQRSPYEQYF.

The chain combines TRBV18 with TRBJ1-1; a possible D gene is TRBD1 (6 bases). With 3 bases removed from V and 6 bases from J, the gap between germline ends came to 17 bases. CDR1 and CDR2 from the germline V gene are KGHSH and LQKENI. This CDR3 is 15 amino acids long. The CDR3 nucleotides are TGTGCCAGCTCACCCCAAACTTGGGGGGGGCCTGAAGCTTTCTTT. Encoded protein: CASSPQTWGGPEAFF.

The chain employs TRBV28 and TRBJ1-5; the D gene is possibly TRBD1 (5 bases). Trimming removed 4 bases at V and 4 bases at J, with 17 bases between. CDR3 length equals 16 residues. Germline CDR1 MDHEN, CDR2 SYDVKM. The CDR3 DNA sequence: TGTGCCAGCAGTTCTCGGGCCCCCAGGGCGAATCAGCCCCAGCATTTT. Protein product: CASSSRAPRANQPQHF. Complete variable domain (other parts from reference TRBV28 and TRBJ1-5): DVKVTQSSRYLVKRTGEKVFLECVQDMDHENMFWYRQDPGLGLRLIYFSYDVKMKEKGDIPEGYSVSREKKERFSLILESASTNQTSMYLCASSSRAPRANQPQHFGDGTRLSIL.

The rearrangement links TRBV7-9 to TRBJ2-1; TRBD2 agrees at 7 bases. Germline CDR1 SEHNR, CDR2 FQNEAQ (reference sequence). V shed 3 bases, J shed 12 bases, and the junction held 8 bases outside the gene matches. CDR3 length: 13 amino acids. CDR3 sequence: CASSFARTGGQFF. The CDR3, as DNA: TGTGCCAGCAGCTTTGCCCGGACGGGGGGGCAGTTCTTC.

The gene calls are TRBV2 and TRBJ1-4, with a tentative D call TRBD1 (5 bases). The CDR3 runs 14 residues. From germline, CDR1 is SNHLY and CDR2 FYNNEI. With 7 bases removed from V and 3 bases from J, the gap between germline ends came to 12 bases. In nucleotides, the CDR3 is TGTGCCAGCAAGCAACTCAGGGCTAATGAAAAACTGTTTTTT. As protein: CASKQLRANEKLFF.

This rearrangement joins TRBV29-1 to TRBJ1-2; 11 bases fit TRBD1. Per germline, CDR1 SQVTM and CDR2 ANQGSEA. The CDR3 totals 14 residues. V gave up 7 bases and J gave up 4 bases; unmatched junction bases: 8. The CDR3 reads CSAPGTGGSYGYTF. The CDR3 nucleotides read TGCAGCGCCCCCGGGACAGGGGGTTCCTATGGCTACACCTTC.

DNA of the CDR3: TGTGCCAGCAGCCAAGATCTGCGCACTCAAGACACTGAAGCTTTCTTT. Translated, it gives CASSQDLRTQDTEAFF. The chain carries TRBV3-1 (or the pseudogene TRBV3-2) and TRBJ1-1, with no clear D. The germline V and J ends were trimmed by 0 bases and 3 bases, with 14 bases remaining between them. The CDR3 runs to 16 residues. Germline V gene data show CDR1 as LGHDT and CDR2 as YNNKEL (reference sequence).

This rearrangement joins TRBV7-6 to TRBJ2-5; 8 nucleotides line up with TRBD2. After removal of 2 bases from V and 5 bases from J, the junction contained 22 bases not matched to a gene. This CDR3 region has 20 residues. Germline CDR1 is SGHVS and CDR2 is FNYEAQ. The CDR3, as DNA: TGTGCCAGCAGCTTATTTGGCGGGAGGTGGGATTCGGTGGTCCCTGAGACCCAGTACTTC. Amino acid sequence: CASSLFGGRWDSVVPETQYF.

The V call is TRBV28, the J call TRBJ1-6; D is uncertain. Germline CDR1 and CDR2: MDHEN and SYDVKM. This CDR3 has 12 residues. Trimming pared 10 bases from V and 7 bases from J, leaving 11 bases between. In nucleotides, the CDR3 is TGTGCCACCCGACCACAGAATTCACCCCTCCACTTT. It translates to CATRPQNSPLHF.

The chain combines TRBV2 with TRBJ1-5, with D possibly matching TRBD1 (5 bases). Between the trimmed V and J ends, which lost 3 bases and 4 bases, there was a span of 10 bases. The CDR3 totals 14 residues. Germline V gene lookup returns CDR1 SNHLY and CDR2 FYNNEI. DNA for the CDR3: TGTGCCAGCAGTGATCAGGGCATAAATCAGCCCCAGCATTTT. This encodes CASSDQGINQPQHF. The variable domain in full, with the rest retrieved from reference TRBV2 and TRBJ1-5, is EPEVTQTPSHQVTQMGQEVILRCVPISNHLYFYWYRQILGQKVEFLVSFYNNEISEKSEIFDDQFSVERPDGSNFTLKIRSTKLEDSAMYFCASSDQGINQPQHFGDGTRLSIL.

This chain uses TRBV28 with TRBJ1-4, with no clear D. In germline, CDR1 is MDHEN, CDR2 SYDVKM. The ends were cut back, 2 bases at V and 7 bases at J, with 11 bases in the middle. This CDR3 region has 14 residues. The CDR3, as DNA: TGTGCCAGCAGTTTAAGAGGGCCCGCTGAAAAACTGTTTTTT. Its protein product is CASSLRGPAEKLFF.

This chain connects TRBV27 to TRBJ2-3; 10 nucleotides align to TRBD2. The germline gives CDR1 MNHEY, CDR2 SMNVEV (reference sequence). The CDR3 sequence is 16 residues long. With 2 bases clipped from V and 7 bases from J, the junction kept 9 bases outside the gene matches. This CDR3 reads CASSLTQREGGYTQYF. CDR3 sequence (DNA): TGTGCCAGCAGTTTAACACAGCGGGAGGGGGGTTATACGCAGTATTTT.

The chain recombines TRBV24-1 with TRBJ2-7; TRBD1 might be the D (5 bases). CDR1 and CDR2 (germline): KGHDR, SFDVKD. The CDR3 contains 15 residues. V lost 0 bases and J 5 bases, leaving 13 bases between the germline ends. CDR3 bases: TGTGCCACCAGTGATTTGGTACAAGGGGTCCACGAGCAGTACTTC. This translates into CATSDLVQGVHEQYF.

V usage is TRBV19 and J usage is TRBJ1-1; 8 bases align to TRBD1. V lost 7 bases and J lost 1; bases outside the gene matches: 11. Germline V gives CDR1 LNHDA, CDR2 SQIVND (reference sequence). This CDR3 is 16 amino acids long. The DNA of the CDR3 is TGTGCCAGTACCATCCAAACCGGACAGGGGAACACTGAAGCTTTCTTT. Translating gives CASTIQTGQGNTEAFF.

This clone came up once. V is TRBV19 and J is TRBJ2-4; TRBD1 matches at 9 bases. Germline values: CDR1 LNHDA, CDR2 SQIVND (reference sequence). There are 16 residues in the CDR3. J lost 1 base, V lost 3 bases, and 4 bases had no gene match. The DNA of the CDR3 is TGTGCCAGTAGTATTTCCGGGACAGGGGCCAAAAACATTCAGTACTTC. It is translated as CASSISGTGAKNIQYF. Full variable domain (remainder filled in from reference TRBV19 and TRBJ2-4): DGGITQSPKYLFRKEGQNVTLSCEQNLNHDAMYWYRQDPGQGLRLIYYSQIVNDFQKGDIAEGYSVSREKKESFPLTVTSAQKNPTAFYLCASSISGTGAKNIQYFGAGTRLSVL.

The CDR3 nucleotides are TGTGCCAGCAGTTATGGACAGGGAGAGACCCAGTACTTC. Protein sequence: CASSYGQGETQYF. The chain links TRBV6-2 or TRBV6-3 to TRBJ2-5; 8 bases fit TRBD1. The CDR3 runs to 13 residues. Germline V CDR1 and CDR2: MNHEY, SVGEGT. Losses at the gene ends were 3 bases for V and 4 bases for J; bases not matched to a gene: 1.

The V and J genes are TRBV19 and TRBJ1-5; 8 bases fit TRBD1. In germline, CDR1 is LNHDA, CDR2 SQIVND (reference sequence). The CDR3 spans 16 residues. V gave up 7 bases and J gave up 7 bases; unmatched junction bases: 15. CDR3 nucleotide sequence: TGTGCCAGTACCGCTTCTCCAGGGGGCGTAGGGCAGCCCCAGCATTTT. This sequence encodes CASTASPGGVGQPQHF.

The V call is TRBV30, the J call TRBJ1-4; D remains unclear. The CDR3 runs 17 residues. Germline loops: CDR1 GTSNPN, CDR2 SVGIG (reference sequence). Between the trimmed V and J ends, which lost 0 bases and 6 bases, there was a span of 20 bases. In DNA form, the CDR3 reads TGTGCCTGGAGTGTACTCGTTGGCCGTCCTGGAGATGAAAAACTGTTTTTT. This translates into CAWSVLVGRPGDEKLFF. The full variable domain, with the rest looked up from reference TRBV30 and TRBJ1-4, is SQTIHQWPATLVQPVGSPLSLECTVEGTSNPNLYWYRQAAGRGLQLLFYSVGIGQISSEVPQNLSASRPQDRQFILSSKKLLLSDSGFYLCAWSVLVGRPGDEKLFFGSGTQLSVL.

This sequence joins TRBV5-6 and TRBJ2-1; D unresolved. CDR1 is SGHDT, CDR2 YYEEEE, per germline. The CDR3 runs to 16 residues. V was trimmed by 1 base and J by 0 bases, leaving 11 bases between them. CDR3 residues: CASSLTVPSSYNEQFF. The CDR3 DNA is TGTGCCAGCAGCTTGACAGTCCCAAGCTCCTACAATGAGCAGTTCTTC.

The V gene is TRBV5-5, the J gene TRBJ2-3; 7 nucleotides match TRBD1. From germline, CDR1 is SGHKS and CDR2 YYEKEE (reference sequence). J gave up 2 bases and V 5 bases, and 5 bases lay outside the gene matches. This CDR3 region has 14 residues. The DNA for the CDR3 is TGTGCCAGCAGACGGGACAGATACACAGATACGCAGTATTTT. This encodes CASRRDRYTDTQYF.

The chain joins TRBV5-5 to TRBJ1-5, with a weak D call TRBD1 (6 bases). In germline, CDR1 is SGHKS, CDR2 YYEKEE (reference sequence). Trimming removed 0 bases at V and 5 bases at J, with 12 bases between. This CDR3 comprises 15 residues. CDR3 sequence: CASSLEGRGDQPQHF. In DNA, the CDR3 is TGTGCCAGCAGCTTGGAGGGCAGGGGAGATCAGCCCCAGCATTTT. The entire variable domain, with the rest obtained from reference TRBV5-5 and TRBJ1-5, is as follows: DAGVTQSPTHLIKTRGQQVTLRCSPISGHKSVSWYQQVLGQGPQFIFQYYEKEERGRGNFPDRFSARQFPNYSSELNVNALLLGDSALYLCASSLEGRGDQPQHFGDGTRLSIL.

The gene calls are TRBV19 and TRBJ2-5; D is perhaps TRBD2 (6 bases). Germline V lookup: CDR1 LNHDA, CDR2 SQIVND (reference sequence). V was cut by 1 base and J by 2 bases, with 14 bases left in between. The CDR3 covers 16 residues. The CDR3 coding sequence is TGTGCCAGTAGTATAGGCCCACCAGCGGGTCAAGAGACCCAGTACTTC. Translation gives CASSIGPPAGQETQYF.

This sequence joins TRBV11-2 and TRBJ1-1; tentative D call: TRBD1 (6 bases). Germline V gene lookup returns CDR1 SGHAT and CDR2 FQNNGV. Trimming shortened V by 3 bases and J by 4 bases, and 12 bases separated the two germline ends. CDR3 size: 14 residues. The CDR3 DNA reads TGTGCCAGCAGCTTCGGGGTGGGGGCCACTGAAGCTTTCTTT. It is translated as CASSFGVGATEAFF.